Presented here are 32 T cell receptor beta chains from one specimen sequenced in a study of T-cell reconstitution after alpha-beta-depleted transplantation in children. A TCRbeta library incorporating unique molecular identifiers was prepared. Via MiXCR, TCRdb re-called the PCR reads, giving one row per CDR3 protein. The sample has about 460,000 distinct CDR3 sequences, around an eighth seen once. This sample comprised PBMCs from the stem cell graft donor, obtained from the stem cell graft. The origin of the receptors is a human donor who donated a stem cell graft to a child with combined immunodeficiency.

A few counts support this clonotype. CDR3 nucleotides: TGTGCCAGCAGTCGGACTAGCGCCGATACGCAGTATTTT. Protein: CASSRTSADTQYF. The chain links TRBV5-4 to TRBJ2-3; 9 bases agree with TRBD2. Trimming removed 5 bases from V and 6 bases from J; junction bases left unmatched: 4. Germline V gene data show CDR1 as SGHNT and CDR2 as YYREEE (reference sequence). This CDR3 comprises 13 residues.

This clonotype was recorded a few times. The rearrangement uses TRBV5-1 and TRBJ1-5, with D hard to call. The CDR3 runs 14 residues. Germline CDR1 is SGHRS and CDR2 is YFSETQ. V lost 3 bases and J 0 bases, leaving 7 bases between the germline ends. The CDR3 bases are TGCGCCAGCAGCTACGACAATAGCAATCAGCCCCAGCATTTT. This sequence encodes CASSYDNSNQPQHF.

This clonotype was observed at least ten times. The chain is built from TRBV12-3 or TRBV12-4 and TRBJ2-5; the match to TRBD2 covers 12 bases. There are 15 residues in the CDR3. V shed 5 bases, J shed 4 bases, and the junction held 5 bases outside the gene matches. DNA for the CDR3: TGTGCCAGCAGTCCGACTAGCGGGAGCGGAGAGACCCAGTACTTC. Translated: CASSPTSGSGETQYF.

This clonotype turned up a few times. This chain connects TRBV4-3 to TRBJ2-7; unclear D gene. In germline, CDR1 is LGHNA, CDR2 YSLEER. CDR3 length equals 13 residues. Trimming stripped 0 bases from V and 3 bases from J, with 6 bases between. Written as DNA, the CDR3 is TGCGCCAGCAGCCAAGATATGAACTACGAGCAGTACTTC. Encoded protein: CASSQDMNYEQYF.

The sample holds many counts of this clonotype. The V and J genes are TRBV12-3 or TRBV12-4 and TRBJ2-1; 13 bases fit TRBD2. V dropped 6 bases and J dropped 6; count of bases not matched to a gene: 5. This CDR3 region has 15 residues. CDR3 coding DNA: TGTGCCAGCAGCCCCGGGACTAGCGGGACCAATGAGCAGTTCTTC. Amino acid sequence: CASSPGTSGTNEQFF.

This clonotype turned up a few times. The chain couples TRBV20-1 to TRBJ1-5; 10 bases are shared with TRBD1. In germline, CDR1 is DFQATT, CDR2 SNEGSKA (reference sequence). The V segment lost 4 bases and the J segment 6 bases; nucleotides outside the gene matches: 9. The length of the CDR3 is 15 residues. The DNA for the CDR3 is TGCAGTGCTACCACCGGGACAGGGGATGTTCAGCCCCAGCATTTT. Protein: CSATTGTGDVQPQHF.

This clonotype turned up a few times. The chain is built from TRBV6-5 and TRBJ2-5; D may be TRBD2 (5 bases). Germline V CDR1 and CDR2: MNHEY, SVGAGI. V lost 0 bases, J lost 0 bases, and 8 bases lay in between. This CDR3 has 15 amino acids. The CDR3 sequence is CASSYSRADQETQYF. In nucleotides, the CDR3 is TGTGCCAGCAGTTACTCGAGGGCAGACCAAGAGACCCAGTACTTC.

The chain couples TRBV18 to TRBJ2-5; tentatively, D is TRBD1 (6 bases). Between the trimmed V and J ends, which lost 0 bases and 4 bases, there was a span of 15 bases. Germline lookup yields CDR1 KGHSH and CDR2 LQKENI. The CDR3 has 16 residues. Here the CDR3 DNA reads TGTGCCAGCTCACCACCGGTGCAGGGGAGATCAGAGACCCAGTACTTC. Its protein is CASSPPVQGRSETQYF.

This clonotype has a handful of counts. This sequence joins TRBV6-5 and TRBJ1-5; D gene ambiguous. Per germline, CDR1 MNHEY and CDR2 SVGAGI. V was clipped by 3 bases and J by 11 bases, with 14 bases between them. The CDR3 sequence is 13 residues long. The CDR3 DNA is TGTGCCAGCAGTTATGCTGAGGATTGGGCCCAGCATTTT. Translation gives CASSYAEDWAQHF.

V and J are TRBV5-6 and TRBJ2-7; the D call may be TRBD1 or TRBD2 (6 bases each). The CDR3 extends over 13 amino acids. Between the trimmed V and J ends, which lost 2 bases and 4 bases, there was a span of 10 bases. Germline lookup yields CDR1 SGHDT and CDR2 YYEEEE. CDR3 residues: CASSFAGQYEQYF. The CDR3 region has the DNA TGTGCCAGCAGCTTCGCGGGACAATACGAGCAGTACTTC.

The sample holds a few counts of this clonotype. The V and J genes are TRBV6-2 or TRBV6-3 and TRBJ2-1; a possible D gene is TRBD1 (6 bases). The germline CDR1 and CDR2 sequences are MNHEY and SVGEGT. Between the trimmed V and J ends, which lost 8 bases and 0 bases, there was a span of 11 bases. The CDR3 has 14 amino acids. The CDR3 sequence is CASRGTSSYNEQFF. In DNA form, the CDR3 reads TGTGCCAGCCGAGGGACAAGCTCCTACAATGAGCAGTTCTTC.

In this sample, this clonotype turned up a few times. CDR3 bases: TGTGCCAGCCGGAAGGTCAGTCCCTACGAGCAGTACTTC. It translates to CASRKVSPYEQYF. This chain joins TRBV28 and TRBJ2-7, with D uncertain. Germline lookup yields CDR1 MDHEN and CDR2 SYDVKM. The ends were cut back, 8 bases at V and 2 bases at J, with 13 bases in the middle. This CDR3 region has 13 residues.

This clonotype was seen many times. V gene TRBV12-3 or TRBV12-4 combines with J gene TRBJ2-7; 13 bases match TRBD2. The CDR3 has 15 residues. V dropped 3 bases and J dropped 4; count of bases not matched to a gene: 3. The chain's CDR3 is CASSLGTSGTYEQYF. The CDR3 DNA is TGTGCCAGCAGTTTGGGGACTAGCGGGACGTACGAGCAGTACTTC.

The sample holds a few counts of this clonotype. V is TRBV4-2 and J is TRBJ2-1; 15 bases map to TRBD2. Germline loops: CDR1 LGHNA, CDR2 YNFKEQ. CDR3 length equals 19 residues. Germline trimming cut 3 bases from V and 6 bases from J; bases unmatched to any gene: 12. This CDR3 reads CASSHAGLAGGPKGNEQFF. The CDR3 DNA is TGTGCCAGCAGCCACGCCGGACTAGCGGGGGGGCCAAAAGGCAATGAGCAGTTCTTC.

This clonotype was seen only a few times. The V call is TRBV20-1, the J call TRBJ2-3; tentative D call: TRBD1 (5 bases). CDR1 is DFQATT, CDR2 SNEGSKA, per germline (reference sequence). V was shortened by 0 bases and J by 2 bases, with 9 bases between the two germline ends. There are 14 residues in the CDR3. CDR3 region: CSARDGATTDTQYF. The DNA for the CDR3 is TGCAGTGCTAGAGATGGGGCTACCACAGATACGCAGTATTTT.

The chain's CDR3 is CASSLGRESGEQFF. The CDR3 coding sequence is TGCGCCAGCAGCTTGGGGCGGGAGAGCGGTGAGCAGTTCTTC. The chain is built from TRBV5-1 and TRBJ2-1; 7 bases are a match to TRBD2. Germline values: CDR1 SGHRS, CDR2 YFSETQ. CDR3 size: 14 residues. Losses at the gene ends were 0 bases for V and 9 bases for J; bases not matched to a gene: 6.

In this sample, this clonotype turned up a few times. The chain carries TRBV6-1 and TRBJ1-5; 10 nucleotides align to TRBD1. This CDR3 is 19 amino acids long. The germline CDR1 and CDR2 sequences are MNHNS and SASEGT. The junction had 20 bases not matched to a gene; V was cut back by 6 bases and J by 6 bases. In DNA, the CDR3 is TGTGCCAGCAGCCCGACCCCGGACAGGGGGTGGAACTCACGTCAGCCCCAGCATTTT. Residues: CASSPTPDRGWNSRQPQHF.

This clonotype was counted a few times. This rearrangement joins TRBV30 to TRBJ1-2, with no clear D. The CDR3 is made up of 13 amino acids. Trimming took off 2 bases at V and 6 bases at J, with 13 bases between the two ends. Germline V gene data show CDR1 as GTSNPN and CDR2 as SVGIG (reference sequence). This CDR3 is CAWSSGSQDGYTF. The CDR3 DNA reads as TGTGCCTGGAGTTCCGGGAGTCAAGATGGCTACACCTTC.

This clonotype was observed at least ten times. The genes are TRBV12-3 or TRBV12-4 and TRBJ2-7; D may correspond to TRBD1 or TRBD2 (5 bases each). V lost 5 bases and J 2 bases, leaving 16 bases between the germline ends. The CDR3 runs 15 residues. CDR3 loop: CASSRAGTPTYEQYF. CDR3 bases: TGTGCCAGCAGTCGCGCCGGGACGCCCACCTACGAGCAGTACTTC.

There are a few counts of this clonotype. The V and J genes are TRBV27 and TRBJ1-4, with D hard to call. The V end lost 3 bases, the J end lost 7 bases, and 12 bases lay between the germline ends. The length of the CDR3 is 14 residues. Germline-derived CDR1 and CDR2 are MNHEY and SMNVEV (reference sequence). The CDR3 protein is CASSFRTRGEKLFF. The DNA for the CDR3 is TGTGCCAGCAGTTTTAGAACCCGGGGTGAAAAACTGTTTTTT.

A few counts support this clonotype. The V gene is TRBV20-1, the J gene TRBJ1-2; 8 nucleotides align to TRBD1. This CDR3 has 12 residues. V was clipped by 5 bases and J by 8 bases; unmatched bases: 7. Germline-derived CDR1 and CDR2 are DFQATT and SNEGSKA (reference sequence). The CDR3 loop reads CSAWTGLSGYTF. CDR3 nucleotides: TGCAGTGCTTGGACAGGGCTGAGCGGCTACACCTTC.

This clonotype was found a few times. This chain joins TRBV6-5 and TRBJ2-7; 10 nucleotides line up with TRBD1. Germline trimming cut 0 bases from V and 0 bases from J; bases unmatched to any gene: 2. Germline V gives CDR1 MNHEY, CDR2 SVGAGI. The CDR3 has 16 residues. The DNA for the CDR3 is TGTGCCAGCAGTTACTCGGACAGGGGGTTCTCCTACGAGCAGTACTTC. Translating gives CASSYSDRGFSYEQYF.

Points on this clonotype: Just one base apart from a much larger clone, this may be a read error. The genes are TRBV5-1 and TRBJ2-5; 8 bases agree with TRBD2. The length of the CDR3 is 15 residues. The J segment lost 3 bases and the V segment lost 0 bases, leaving 4 bases of the junction unmatched. Germline CDR1 reads SGHRS; CDR2 reads YFSETQ. CDR3 DNA: TGCGCCAGCAGCTTGGAAGTAGCGGGGAAAGAGACCCAGTACTTC. Protein sequence: CASSLEVAGKETQYF.

The chain carries TRBV28 and TRBJ2-2; D is possibly TRBD1 or TRBD2 (8 bases each). Per the germline V gene, CDR1 is MDHEN and CDR2 is SYDVKM. Trimming stripped 8 bases from V and 1 base from J, with 17 bases between. The CDR3 consists of 16 residues. The CDR3 sequence: CASSAGGQVNTGELFF. The CDR3, as DNA: TGTGCCAGCTCGGCGGGGGGACAGGTGAACACCGGGGAGCTGTTTTTT.

This clonotype was seen many times. The chain has TRBV2 and TRBJ2-5, with D possibly matching TRBD1 (6 bases). This CDR3 contains 12 residues. Germline V lookup: CDR1 SNHLY, CDR2 FYNNEI. V was clipped by 8 bases and J by 0 bases, with 7 bases between them. The chain's CDR3 is CASYRDQETQYF. The CDR3 DNA sequence: TGTGCCAGCTACAGGGACCAAGAGACCCAGTACTTC.

The CDR3 protein is CASSYSKRQNSPLHF. The CDR3 nucleotides are TGTGCCAGCAGTTACTCGAAGCGGCAAAATTCACCCCTCCACTTT. The genes are TRBV6-5 and TRBJ1-6; no clear D. V was clipped by 0 bases and J by 7 bases, with 10 bases between them. CDR3 length: 15 amino acids. The germline gives CDR1 MNHEY, CDR2 SVGAGI.

This clonotype appeared a few times. The J gene is TRBJ2-6, the V gene TRBV12-3 or TRBV12-4, with TRBD1 identical over 9 bases. Trimming cost V 7 bases and J 2 bases; bases outside gene matches: 3. The CDR3 is made up of 15 amino acids. This CDR3 reads CASKQGAAGANVLTF. The DNA for the CDR3 is TGTGCCAGCAAACAGGGGGCTGCTGGGGCCAACGTCCTGACTTTC.

This clonotype turned up a few times. V is TRBV7-2 and J is TRBJ2-3, with 9 bases that match TRBD2. The V gene end was trimmed by 8 bases and the J gene end by 7 bases; junction bases not matched to a gene: 13. Per the germline V gene, CDR1 is SGHTA and CDR2 is FQGNSA. CDR3 length equals 15 residues. The CDR3 coding sequence is TGTGCCAGCCGACCGGCGGGGGGGGCCGTTTATACGCAGTATTTT. Its translation: CASRPAGGAVYTQYF.

This clonotype turned up a few times. J is TRBJ2-3 and V is TRBV5-1; D possibly uses TRBD1 or TRBD2 (5 bases each). Germline V gene data show CDR1 as SGHRS and CDR2 as YFSETQ. This CDR3 spans 18 amino acids. V was clipped by 4 bases and J by 1 base, with 22 bases between them. The CDR3 coding sequence is TGCGCCAGCAGCCCCAGGGCCTCAAGTGGGACGGGCACAGATACGCAGTATTTT. It translates to CASSPRASSGTGTDTQYF.

In its sample, this clonotype was seen a few times. The gene calls are TRBV29-1 and TRBJ2-7; the D is unclear. The ends were cut back, 6 bases at V and 0 bases at J, with 12 bases in the middle. CDR1 SQVTM and CDR2 ANQGSEA come from the germline V gene. CDR3 size: 13 residues. The CDR3 loop is CSVQRDISYEQYF. The CDR3 DNA is TGCAGCGTGCAGCGCGACATCTCCTACGAGCAGTACTTC.

The chain couples TRBV4-3 to TRBJ1-1; 7 nucleotides line up with TRBD1. J gave up 3 bases and V 4 bases, and 5 bases lay outside the gene matches. Per germline, CDR1 LGHNA and CDR2 YSLEER. This CDR3 has 14 amino acids. The CDR3 DNA reads as TGCGCCAGCAGCCTCCAGACAGGGTACACTGAAGCTTTCTTT. Translation: CASSLQTGYTEAFF.

This chain uses TRBV20-1 with TRBJ2-7, with 7 nucleotides matching TRBD1. Germline-derived CDR1 and CDR2 are DFQATT and SNEGSKA (reference sequence). With 2 bases clipped from V and 5 bases from J, the junction kept 9 bases outside the gene matches. This CDR3 is 14 amino acids long. The CDR3 bases are TGCAGTGCTAGATCCGGGACAGCGGTGGACGAGCAGTACTTC. This encodes CSARSGTAVDEQYF.